Ten or more counts support the clone carrying this T cell receptor (beta chain). What it binds is not known. The sample comes from a study of T cells after yellow fever vaccination. General observations from the study: Post-booster repertoires contained most primary-vaccination clones again (about 96% CD4, around 89% CD8). A limited proportion of clonotypes was detected within both the CD4 and CD8 compartments. Compared with primary, the secondary response was weaker and peaked at day 5, not 15.

In making TCR cDNA, 5'RACE template switching added a universal primer site and UMIs to it. TCRdb re-called the 5' RACE reads through MiXCR, storing one row per CDR3 protein. The sample has 110,000 to 150,000 distinct CDR3 sequences, less than 8.5% seen once. CDR3 size: 15 residues. Between the trimmed V and J ends, which lost 1 base and 0 bases, there was a span of 8 bases. Germline CDR1 and CDR2: SGHVS and FQNEAQ. The TCR sequence derives from a man aged 30 to 39 who received the YFV17D yellow fever vaccine. Here the sequenced sample was CD4+ T cells sorted from PBMCs, taken 10 days after the yellow fever booster vaccination. The J gene is TRBJ2-3, the V gene TRBV7-8; maybe TRBD1 (5 bases). CDR3 residues: CASSLVDISTDTQYF. CDR3 DNA: TGTGCCAGCAGCTTAGTGGACATCAGCACAGATACGCAGTATTTT.